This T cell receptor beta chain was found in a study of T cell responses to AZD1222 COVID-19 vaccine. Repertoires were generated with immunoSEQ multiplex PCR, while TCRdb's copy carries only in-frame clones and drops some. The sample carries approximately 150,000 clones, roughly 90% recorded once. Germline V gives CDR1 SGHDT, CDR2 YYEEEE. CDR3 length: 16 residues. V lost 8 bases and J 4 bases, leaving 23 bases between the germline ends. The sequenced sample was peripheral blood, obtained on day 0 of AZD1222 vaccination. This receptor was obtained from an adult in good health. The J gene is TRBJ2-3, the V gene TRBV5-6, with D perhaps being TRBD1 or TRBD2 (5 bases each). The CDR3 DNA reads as TGTGCCAGTCATTGGGTACAGGACTCTCACTCAGATACGCAGTATTTT. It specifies CASHWVQDSHSDTQYF.